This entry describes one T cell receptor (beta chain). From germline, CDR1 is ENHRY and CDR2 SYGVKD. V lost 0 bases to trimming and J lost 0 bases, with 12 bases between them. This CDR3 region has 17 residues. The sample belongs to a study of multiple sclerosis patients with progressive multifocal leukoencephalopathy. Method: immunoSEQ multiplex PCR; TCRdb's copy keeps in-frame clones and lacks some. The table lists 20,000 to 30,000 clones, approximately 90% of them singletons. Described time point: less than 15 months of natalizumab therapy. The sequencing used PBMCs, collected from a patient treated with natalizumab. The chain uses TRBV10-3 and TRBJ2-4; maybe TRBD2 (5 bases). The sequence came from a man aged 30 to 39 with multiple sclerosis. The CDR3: CAISESRAELAKNIQYF. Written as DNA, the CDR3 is TGTGCCATCAGTGAGTCGAGGGCTGAACTAGCCAAAAACATTCAGTACTTC.